The sequence of this T cell receptor (beta chain) was determined in a study of human T cells and chemical hapten exposure. About the study: It was small differences in pooled library volume that mainly caused per-sample TCR yields to vary.

Remarks on this clonotype: The antigen remains unidentified.

Overall study findings and caveats: The study found that DPC sensitization did not change TCRs above 1 in 1000 frequency.

In the original workflow: Per-sample TCR counts ranged from 23,224 to 690,600, median about 90,000. TCRdb itself ran the RACE reads through MiXCR, one entry per CDR3 protein. TCRdb's processing, not the study's, gives the V and J calls here. The data show about 110,000 distinct CDR3 sequences, approximately 9.9% seen once. Time point in this sample: patch test 1, 2 weeks after DPC sensitization. The treatment denotes: therapeutic diphenylcyclopropenone sensitization with weekly scalp DPC. Unfractionated whole blood served as the source for total RNA extraction. Sequences were derived from whole blood, sampled in connection with sensitization to the hapten diphenylcyclopropenone (DPC). This receptor was taken from a woman aged 40 to 50 with alopecia areata. Some clones in this sample may be carry-over from other donors' samples.

CDR3 in DNA: TGCGCCAGCAGCTCCGCTAGCGGGCCCAACACCGGGGAGCTGTTTTTT. Translated: CASSSASGPNTGELFF. J is TRBJ2-2 and V is TRBV4-1; TRBD2 agrees at 8 bases. The V segment lost 5 bases and the J segment 2 bases; nucleotides outside the gene matches: 7. Looked up from germline, CDR1 is MGHRA and CDR2 is YSYEKL. The CDR3 contains 16 residues.